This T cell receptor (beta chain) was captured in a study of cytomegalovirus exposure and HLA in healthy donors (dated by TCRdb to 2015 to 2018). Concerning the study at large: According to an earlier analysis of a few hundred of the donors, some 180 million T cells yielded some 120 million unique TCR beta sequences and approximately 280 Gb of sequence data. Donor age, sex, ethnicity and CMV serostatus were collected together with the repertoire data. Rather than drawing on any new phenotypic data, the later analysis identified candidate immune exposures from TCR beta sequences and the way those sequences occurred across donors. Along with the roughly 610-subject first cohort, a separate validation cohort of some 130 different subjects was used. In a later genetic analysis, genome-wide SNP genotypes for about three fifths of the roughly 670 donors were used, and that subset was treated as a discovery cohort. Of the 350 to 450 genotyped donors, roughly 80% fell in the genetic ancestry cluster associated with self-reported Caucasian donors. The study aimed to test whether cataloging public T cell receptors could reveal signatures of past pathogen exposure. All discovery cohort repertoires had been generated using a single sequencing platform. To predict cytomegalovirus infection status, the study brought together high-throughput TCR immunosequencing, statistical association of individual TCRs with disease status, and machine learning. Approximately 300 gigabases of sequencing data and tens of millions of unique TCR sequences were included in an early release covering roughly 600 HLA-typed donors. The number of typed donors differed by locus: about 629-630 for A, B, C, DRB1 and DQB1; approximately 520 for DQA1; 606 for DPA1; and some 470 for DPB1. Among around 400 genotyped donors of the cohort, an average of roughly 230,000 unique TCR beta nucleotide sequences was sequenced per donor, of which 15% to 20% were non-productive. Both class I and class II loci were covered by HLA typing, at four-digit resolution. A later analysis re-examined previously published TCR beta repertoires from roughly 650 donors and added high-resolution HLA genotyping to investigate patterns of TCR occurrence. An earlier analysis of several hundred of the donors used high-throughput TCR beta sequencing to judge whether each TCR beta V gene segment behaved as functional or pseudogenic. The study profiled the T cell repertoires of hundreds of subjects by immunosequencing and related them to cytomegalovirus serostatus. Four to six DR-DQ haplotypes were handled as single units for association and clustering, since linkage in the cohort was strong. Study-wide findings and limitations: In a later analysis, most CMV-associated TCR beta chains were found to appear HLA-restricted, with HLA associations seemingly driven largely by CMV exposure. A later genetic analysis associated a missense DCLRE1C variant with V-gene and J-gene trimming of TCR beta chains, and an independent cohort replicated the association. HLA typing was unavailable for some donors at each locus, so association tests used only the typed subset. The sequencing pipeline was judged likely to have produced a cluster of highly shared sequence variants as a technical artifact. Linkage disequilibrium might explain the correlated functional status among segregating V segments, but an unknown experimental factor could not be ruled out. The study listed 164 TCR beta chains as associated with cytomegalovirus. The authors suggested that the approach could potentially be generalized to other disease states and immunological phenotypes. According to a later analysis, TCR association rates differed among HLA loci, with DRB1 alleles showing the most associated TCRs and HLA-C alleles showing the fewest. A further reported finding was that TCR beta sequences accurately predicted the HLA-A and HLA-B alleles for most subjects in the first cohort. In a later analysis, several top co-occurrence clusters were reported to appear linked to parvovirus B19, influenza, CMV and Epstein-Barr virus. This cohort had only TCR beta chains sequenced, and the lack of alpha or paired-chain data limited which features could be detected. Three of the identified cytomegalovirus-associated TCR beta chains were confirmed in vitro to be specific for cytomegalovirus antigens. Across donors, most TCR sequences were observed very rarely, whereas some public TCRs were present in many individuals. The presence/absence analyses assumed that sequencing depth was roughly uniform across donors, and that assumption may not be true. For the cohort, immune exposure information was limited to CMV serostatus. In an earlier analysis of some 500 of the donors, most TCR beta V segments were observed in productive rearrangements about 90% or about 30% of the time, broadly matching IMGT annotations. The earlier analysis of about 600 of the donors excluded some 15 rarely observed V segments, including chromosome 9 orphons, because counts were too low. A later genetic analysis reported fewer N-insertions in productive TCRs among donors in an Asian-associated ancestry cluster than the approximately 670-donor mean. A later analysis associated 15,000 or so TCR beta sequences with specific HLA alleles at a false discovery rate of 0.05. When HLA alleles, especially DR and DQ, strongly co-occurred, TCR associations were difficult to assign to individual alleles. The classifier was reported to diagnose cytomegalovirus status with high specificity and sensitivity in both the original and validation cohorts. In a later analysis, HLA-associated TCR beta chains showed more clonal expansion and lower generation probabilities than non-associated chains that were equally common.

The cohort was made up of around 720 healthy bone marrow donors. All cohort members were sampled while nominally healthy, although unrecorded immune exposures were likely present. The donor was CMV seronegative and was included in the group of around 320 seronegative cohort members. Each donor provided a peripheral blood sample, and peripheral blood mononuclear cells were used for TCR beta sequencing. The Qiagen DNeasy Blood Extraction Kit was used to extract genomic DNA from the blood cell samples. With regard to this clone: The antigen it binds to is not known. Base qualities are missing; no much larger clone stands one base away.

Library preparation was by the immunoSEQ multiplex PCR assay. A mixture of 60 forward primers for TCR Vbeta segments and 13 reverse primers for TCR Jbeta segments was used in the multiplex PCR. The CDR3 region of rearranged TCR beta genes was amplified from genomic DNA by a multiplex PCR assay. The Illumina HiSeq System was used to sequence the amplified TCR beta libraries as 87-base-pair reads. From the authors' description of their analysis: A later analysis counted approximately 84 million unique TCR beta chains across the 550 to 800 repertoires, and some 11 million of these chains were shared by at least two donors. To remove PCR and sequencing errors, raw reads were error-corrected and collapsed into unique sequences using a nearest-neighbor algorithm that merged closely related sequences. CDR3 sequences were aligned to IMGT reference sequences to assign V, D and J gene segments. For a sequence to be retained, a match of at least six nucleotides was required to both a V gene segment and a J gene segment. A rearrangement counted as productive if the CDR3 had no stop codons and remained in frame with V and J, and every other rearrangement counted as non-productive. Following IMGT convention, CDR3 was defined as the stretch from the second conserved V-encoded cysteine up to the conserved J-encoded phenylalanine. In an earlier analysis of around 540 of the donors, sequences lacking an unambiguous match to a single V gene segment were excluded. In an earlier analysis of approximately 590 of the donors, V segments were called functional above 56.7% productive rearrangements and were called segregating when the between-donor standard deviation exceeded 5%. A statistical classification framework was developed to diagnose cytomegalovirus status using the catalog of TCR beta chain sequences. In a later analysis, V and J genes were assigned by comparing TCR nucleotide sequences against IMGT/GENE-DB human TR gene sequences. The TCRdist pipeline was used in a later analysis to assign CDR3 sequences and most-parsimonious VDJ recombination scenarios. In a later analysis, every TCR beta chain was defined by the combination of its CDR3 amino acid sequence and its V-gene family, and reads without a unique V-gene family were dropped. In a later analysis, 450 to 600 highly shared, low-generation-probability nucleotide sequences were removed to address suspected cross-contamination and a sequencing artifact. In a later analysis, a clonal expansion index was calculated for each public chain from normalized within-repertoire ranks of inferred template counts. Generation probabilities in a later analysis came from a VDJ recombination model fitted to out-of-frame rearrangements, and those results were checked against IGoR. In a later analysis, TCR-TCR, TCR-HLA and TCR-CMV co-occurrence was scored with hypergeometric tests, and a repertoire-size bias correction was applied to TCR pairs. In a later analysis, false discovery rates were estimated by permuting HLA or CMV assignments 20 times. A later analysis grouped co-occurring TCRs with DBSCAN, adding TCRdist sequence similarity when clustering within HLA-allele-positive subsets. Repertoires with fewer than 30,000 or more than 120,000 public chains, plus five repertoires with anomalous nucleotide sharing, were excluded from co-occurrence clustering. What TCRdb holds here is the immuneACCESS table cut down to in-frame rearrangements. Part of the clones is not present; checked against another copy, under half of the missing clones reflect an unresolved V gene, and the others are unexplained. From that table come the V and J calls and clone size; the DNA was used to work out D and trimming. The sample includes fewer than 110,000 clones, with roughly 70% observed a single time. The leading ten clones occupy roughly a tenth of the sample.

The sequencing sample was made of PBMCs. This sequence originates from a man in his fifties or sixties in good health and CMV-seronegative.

The bases read TGTGCCAGCAGCTTAACAGGGACGAGCAATCAGCCCCAGCATTTT. Translation gives CASSLTGTSNQPQHF. Recombination joined TRBV7-9 with TRBJ1-5; the D gene is possibly TRBD1, with 6 bases matching. CDR1 and CDR2 (SEHNR, FQNEAQ) derive from the germline V gene (reference sequence). V loses 2 bases, J loses 1 base, and the germline ends lie 9 bases apart. Including cysteine and phenylalanine, the CDR3 has 15 amino acids. Only the CDR3 DNA is retained, 45 bases long and in frame from the first base.